Listed here are 20 T cell receptor beta chains from one sample, sequenced in a study of immune evolution from preneoplasia to lung adenocarcinoma. The assay was immunoSEQ multiplex PCR, and TCRdb's table has in-frame clones only and misses some. The data hold 3,800 or so clones, with 73% observed a single time. Sequencing was carried out using FFPE minimally invasive lung adenocarcinoma tissue. The receptors derive from a person aged 55-80 years with lung adenocarcinoma.

This clone was seen more than once but under ten times. The V gene is TRBV30, the J gene TRBJ1-2; TRBD1 agrees at 10 bases. The ends lost 5 bases at V and 4 bases at J; junction bases unmatched: 1. Germline loops: CDR1 GTSNPN, CDR2 SVGIG (reference sequence). The CDR3 covers 12 residues. The CDR3 DNA sequence: TGTGCCTGGGGGGACAGGGGCTATGGCTACACCTTC. Its translation is CAWGDRGYGYTF.

In this sample, this clone turned up a few times. In nucleotides, the CDR3 is TGTGCCAGCAGCGTTCAGGGAACTGGAAACACCATATATTTT. Its protein product is CASSVQGTGNTIYF. The chain has TRBV9 and TRBJ1-3, with TRBD1 as a possible D gene (5 bases). This CDR3 region has 14 residues. The V gene lost 2 bases and the J gene lost 2 bases, with 8 bases spanning the gap. The germline gives CDR1 SGDLS, CDR2 YYNGEE.

This chain joins TRBV27 and TRBJ2-2; D uncertain. Germline CDR1 MNHEY, CDR2 SMNVEV (reference sequence). The CDR3 sequence is 16 residues long. V lost 5 bases, J lost 4 bases, and 17 bases lay in between. The CDR3: CASSAFGPASTGELFF. The DNA for the CDR3 is TGTGCCAGCAGTGCCTTCGGGCCGGCGAGCACCGGGGAGCTGTTTTTT.

This chain joins TRBV2 and TRBJ1-1; no definite D call. The V and J ends lost 6 bases and 0 bases respectively, with 8 bases between them. Germline lookup yields CDR1 SNHLY and CDR2 FYNNEI. The length of the CDR3 is 13 residues. This chain's CDR3 is CASSRGLNTEAFF. DNA for the CDR3: TGTGCCAGCAGCCGCGGCCTGAACACTGAAGCTTTCTTT.

This chain links TRBV4-2 with TRBJ1-4; 7 bases fit TRBD1. This CDR3 comprises 15 residues. Germline lookup yields CDR1 LGHNA and CDR2 YNFKEQ. Unmatched junction bases numbered 8, after V lost 4 bases and J lost 6 bases. The CDR3 spells CASSLRQGRDEKLFF. The CDR3 bases are TGTGCCAGCAGCCTAAGACAGGGACGAGATGAAAAACTGTTTTTT.

The chain uses TRBV28 and TRBJ1-5; the D gene is possibly TRBD1 (6 bases). The germline V and J ends were trimmed by 6 bases and 0 bases, with 18 bases remaining between them. This CDR3 is built from 17 residues. In germline, CDR1 is MDHEN, CDR2 SYDVKM. The chain's CDR3 is CASSSGQYGNSNQPQHF. In DNA, the CDR3 is TGTGCCAGCAGCAGCGGACAGTATGGAAATAGCAATCAGCCCCAGCATTTT.

The rearrangement joins TRBV16 to TRBJ1-5; 8 nucleotides match TRBD1. Per the germline V gene, CDR1 is KGHSY and CDR2 is FQNENV. The CDR3 length is 16 residues. V gave up 4 bases and J gave up 2 bases; unmatched junction bases: 7. The CDR3 bases are TGTGCCAGCAGCCCCACAGGGGGAGGGGGCAATCAGCCCCAGCATTTT. Amino acid sequence: CASSPTGGGGNQPQHF.

This clone was detected a few times. The chain couples TRBV5-6 to TRBJ1-2; TRBD1 matches at 7 bases. The CDR3 is made up of 13 amino acids. Germline CDR1 reads SGHDT; CDR2 reads YYEEEE. The V and J ends lost 2 bases and 8 bases, in that order; junction bases with no gene match: 6. CDR3 residues: CASSFRQGGGYTF. The CDR3 region has the DNA TGTGCCAGCAGCTTCCGACAGGGTGGCGGCTACACCTTC.

This clone is a singleton in its sample. V is TRBV7-3 and J is TRBJ2-1; maybe TRBD1 (6 bases). Looked up from germline, CDR1 is SGHTA and CDR2 is FQGTGA. V lost 5 bases, J lost 3 bases, and 17 bases lay in between. The length of the CDR3 is 16 residues. The CDR3 here is CASSIDFDRYYNEQFF. CDR3 nucleotide sequence: TGTGCCAGCAGCATAGATTTTGACAGGTACTACAATGAGCAGTTCTTC.

The chain recombines TRBV4-1 with TRBJ2-1; weak D call: TRBD2 (6 bases). The germline V and J ends were trimmed by 0 bases and 7 bases, with 13 bases remaining between them. The CDR3 has 15 amino acids. Germline loops: CDR1 MGHRA, CDR2 YSYEKL. In nucleotides, the CDR3 is TGCGCCAGCAGCCAAGAGGCCGGGAGTGTGAATGAGCAGTTCTTC. Its translation: CASSQEAGSVNEQFF.

This clone turned up a few times. The J gene is TRBJ2-7, the V gene TRBV20-1; D remains unclear. The CDR3 is made up of 11 amino acids. V was shortened by 3 bases and J by 5 bases, with 8 bases between the two germline ends. In germline, CDR1 is DFQATT, CDR2 SNEGSKA (reference sequence). The CDR3 is CSASPLNEQYF. DNA for the CDR3: TGCAGTGCTAGTCCTCTAAACGAGCAGTACTTC.

The rearrangement joins TRBV15 to TRBJ2-2; TRBD1 matches 9 bases. CDR1 and CDR2 from the germline V gene are LNHNV and YYDKDF (reference sequence). The CDR3 is made up of 14 amino acids. Trimming removed 1 base from V and 6 bases from J; junction bases left unmatched: 0. CDR3 region: CATSRGQGAGELFF. CDR3 bases: TGTGCCACCAGCAGAGGACAGGGGGCCGGGGAGCTGTTTTTT.

This clone was counted only a few times. The rearrangement uses TRBV11-2 and TRBJ2-4; no clear D. The CDR3 runs 15 residues. With 4 bases removed from V and 4 bases from J, the gap between germline ends came to 14 bases. The germline V gene encodes CDR1 SGHAT and CDR2 FQNNGV. DNA for the CDR3: TGTGCCAGCAGCTCCCGGCCGGACCTAAAAAACATTCAGTACTTC. Translating it yields CASSSRPDLKNIQYF.

This clone is a singleton in its sample. This chain connects TRBV30 to TRBJ2-7; 8 bases fit TRBD1. Germline CDR1 GTSNPN, CDR2 SVGIG (reference sequence). With 0 bases clipped from V and 0 bases from J, the junction kept 7 bases outside the gene matches. The CDR3 consists of 16 residues. Here the CDR3 DNA reads TGTGCCTGGAGTGTACGGCAGGGGGCATTCTCCTACGAGCAGTACTTC. It translates to CAWSVRQGAFSYEQYF.

Comments on this clone: The germline gene is not matched at one end of the junction; a read error may be the cause. The same CDR3 also results from other DNA sequences found in this sample. CDR3 residues: CASSQGDTEAFF. CDR3 coding DNA: TGCGCTAGCAGCCAGGGAGATACGGAAGCTTTTTTT. V gene TRBV4-1 combines with J gene TRBJ1-1; TRBD1 is a possible D gene (5 bases). The CDR3 consists of 12 residues. Germline V lookup: CDR1 MGHRA, CDR2 YSYEKL.

V gene TRBV7-9 combines with J gene TRBJ1-2, with a weak D call TRBD1 (6 bases). The germline V and J ends were trimmed by 5 bases and 4 bases, with 11 bases remaining between them. The CDR3 extends over 13 amino acids. Germline CDR1 and CDR2: SEHNR and FQNEAQ (reference sequence). The CDR3 reads CASSPGAGYGYTF. For the CDR3, the DNA is TGTGCCAGCAGCCCGGGGGCGGGCTATGGCTACACCTTC.

This clone was seen just once. The chain employs TRBV19 and TRBJ2-3, with 11 nucleotides matching TRBD2. CDR1 is LNHDA, CDR2 SQIVND, per germline (reference sequence). The CDR3 is made up of 18 amino acids. With V trimmed by 3 bases and J by 5 bases, 13 bases remained unmatched. CDR3 in amino acids: CASSIRRGLAGPGDTQYF. CDR3 DNA: TGTGCCAGTAGTATCAGACGAGGACTAGCGGGCCCAGGAGATACGCAGTATTTT.

The rearrangement joins TRBV5-1 to TRBJ2-3; 8 bases map to TRBD2. V lost 2 bases to trimming and J lost 0 bases; unmatched junction nucleotides: 5. Germline V gene sequence: CDR1 SGHRS, CDR2 YFSETQ. This CDR3 has 16 amino acids. DNA for the CDR3: TGCGCCAGCAGCTTAACTAGCGGAGCCAGCACAGATACGCAGTATTTT. Its protein product is CASSLTSGASTDTQYF.

V usage is TRBV6-4 and J usage is TRBJ2-7; 13 bases line up with TRBD2. Germline V lookup: CDR1 MRHNA, CDR2 SNTAGT. Unmatched junction bases numbered 3, after V lost 3 bases and J lost 4 bases. The CDR3 loop spans 15 amino acids. The CDR3 is CASSEGLAGVYEQYF. CDR3 coding DNA: TGTGCCAGCAGTGAAGGACTAGCGGGAGTTTACGAGCAGTACTTC.

Worth noting for this clone: Other DNA sequences from this sample encode an identical CDR3 as well. CDR3 sequence (DNA): TGTGCCAGCAGCCGCGACAGGCAGAACACTGAAGCTTTCTTT. Its protein is CASSRDRQNTEAFF. The rearrangement links TRBV6-1 to TRBJ1-1; D may be TRBD1 (6 bases). The V end was cut by 6 bases, the J end by 1 base, with 12 bases between. Germline values: CDR1 MNHNS, CDR2 SASEGT. CDR3 length: 14 residues.